The 9 T cell receptor beta chains reported below all come from one sample, sequenced in a study of OX40 agonist ivuxolimab in advanced cancers. Method: immunoSEQ multiplex PCR; TCRdb's copy keeps in-frame clones and lacks some. Of some 50,000 clones listed, roughly 82% were seen once; the top ten hold 2% to 3%. This specimen was CD4+ or CD8+ T cells sorted from blood, taken in a trial of the OX40 agonist ivuxolimab. These receptors all come from an adult with an advanced solid tumor such as melanoma, head and neck, liver or kidney cancer.

The rearrangement links TRBV7-8 to TRBJ2-1, with TRBD1 matching over 10 bases. Unmatched junction bases numbered 7, after V lost 3 bases and J lost 8 bases. The CDR3 has 15 amino acids. CDR1 SGHVS and CDR2 FQNEAQ come from the germline V gene. The CDR3 DNA reads TGTGCCAGCAGCTTCCGGGACAGGGGTACGTATGAGCAGTTCTTC. Translation: CASSFRDRGTYEQFF.

The rearrangement links TRBV21-1 to TRBJ1-3. TRBV21-1 is a pseudogene segment. The CDR3 has 8 amino acids. The CDR3, as DNA: TGTACTGGAAACACCATATATTTT. It encodes CTGNTIYF.

This chain joins TRBV5-1 and TRBJ2-1; D remains ambiguous. Germline V CDR1 and CDR2: SGHRS, YFSETQ. CDR3 length equals 14 residues. V shed 0 bases and J shed 6 bases, with 10 bases lying between them. CDR3 amino acids: CASSLGSKANEQFF. The CDR3 DNA sequence: TGCGCCAGCAGCTTGGGGTCCAAAGCCAATGAGCAGTTCTTC.

The chain couples TRBV7-7 to TRBJ2-5, with 8 bases matching TRBD1. TRBJ2-7 explains the end of the DNA better; the J call may be wrong. Germline-derived CDR1 and CDR2 are SSHAT and FNYEAQ (reference sequence). There are 13 residues in the CDR3. The CDR3 sequence is CASSPDRGYEQYF. The CDR3 DNA reads as TGTGCCAGCAGTCCCGACAGGGGCTACGAGCAGTACTTC.

A note on this clone: The identical CDR3 is also encoded by other nucleotide sequences in the sample. The J gene is TRBJ2-7, the V gene TRBV6-5; TRBD1 might be the D (6 bases). Germline loops: CDR1 MNHEY, CDR2 SVGAGI. The CDR3 has 14 residues. V shed 2 bases and J shed 2 bases, with 10 bases lying between them. CDR3 nucleotides: TGTGCCAGCAGTTACAAGGACAGCACCTACGAGCAGTACTTC. As protein: CASSYKDSTYEQYF.

The J gene is TRBJ2-4, the V gene TRBV6-5, with D possibly TRBD2 on 5 matching bases. The V gene's germline CDR1 is MNHEY and CDR2 SVGAGI. The CDR3 length is 13 residues. Trimming shortened V by 5 bases and J by 8 bases, and 13 bases separated the two germline ends. The CDR3 bases are TGTGCCAGCAGTACTAGGGCAAGCGACATTCAGTACTTC. Protein sequence: CASSTRASDIQYF.

The V gene is TRBV5-1, the J gene TRBJ1-4; 7 nucleotides align to TRBD1. Looked up from germline, CDR1 is SGHRS and CDR2 is YFSETQ. Trimming took 3 bases from V and 7 from J; bases not matched to a gene: 9. The CDR3 has 15 amino acids. The CDR3 protein is CASSSSTGRGEKLFF. CDR3 sequence (DNA): TGCGCCAGCAGCTCTTCGACAGGGAGGGGTGAAAAACTGTTTTTT.

The chain recombines TRBV10-3 with TRBJ2-7; 9 bases align to TRBD1. Germline lookup yields CDR1 ENHRY and CDR2 SYGVKD. The CDR3 is made up of 16 amino acids. The V and J ends lost 4 bases and 2 bases, in that order; junction bases with no gene match: 9. The CDR3 DNA sequence: TGTGCCATCAGTGGGGGGCCTGGACAGGGGCCCTACGAGCAGTACTTC. Amino acid sequence: CAISGGPGQGPYEQYF.

The rearrangement uses TRBV4-3 and TRBJ2-7, with a possible D match to TRBD2 (5 bases). This CDR3 spans 14 amino acids. Trimming cost V 0 bases and J 0 bases, with 6 bases left between them. Germline CDR1 LGHNA, CDR2 YSLEER. In DNA, the CDR3 is TGCGCCAGCAGCCAAGAAGGGAGCTCCTACGAGCAGTACTTC. Amino acids: CASSQEGSSYEQYF.